Listed below are T cell receptor beta chains from one sample, sequenced in a study of T-cell reconstitution after alpha-beta-depleted transplantation in children. TCRdb fed the PCR reads into MiXCR, producing one record per CDR3 protein. The data contain about 980,000 distinct CDR3 sequences, roughly 29% of them singletons. Sequencing was performed on PBMCs, mostly from graft donor cells, taken 360 days after TCRalphabeta/CD19-depleted stem cell transplant. These receptors originate from a boy younger than two who had a stem cell transplant for SCID, so the T cells may come from the graft donor. The CDR3 runs from the conserved cysteine through the conserved F or W. A D gene is named only where the DNA matches it firmly. The size entry is marked missing in some rows and otherwise reads once, few, many or a size class.

>TRBD2|TRBJ2-2|NA|TRBV9
TGTGCCAGCAGCGTAGGTCGTCTAGCGGGGGCCCAGGGGGAGCTGTTTTTT
CASSVGRLAGAQGELFF
>NA|TRBJ2-3|NA|TRBV5-4
TGTGCCGCCTCAGCCCGGAGGGGAACCACAGATACGCAGTATTTT
CAASARRGTTDTQYF
>NA|TRBJ1-2|NA|TRBV6-1
TGTGCCAGCAGTGCTGCCTGGGGACGCTATGGCTACACCTTC
CASSAAWGRYGYTF
>TRBD2|TRBJ2-5|few|TRBV24-1
TGTGCCACCAGTGATTTTACTAGCGGGAAGACCCAGTACTTC
CATSDFTSGKTQYF
>NA|TRBJ2-7|NA|TRBV6-1
TGTGCCAGCAGTAGGGGTTCGGGACGGGGCGAGCAGTACTTC
CASSRGSGRGEQYF
>TRBD1|TRBJ2-3|few|TRBV20-1
TGCAGTGCTCACCGGACAGGGGGCACAGATACGCAGTATTTT
CSAHRTGGTDTQYF
>TRBD2|TRBJ2-3|NA|TRBV4-1
TGCGCCAGCAGCCAAGATACCAGCGGGGGGGCAGATACGCAGTATTTT
CASSQDTSGGADTQYF
>TRBD2|TRBJ2-3|few|TRBV29-1
TGCAGCTCCTCTAGCGGATCTAGCACAGATACGCAGTATTTT
CSSSSGSSTDTQYF
>TRBD1|TRBJ2-1|NA|TRBV4-1
TGCGCCAGCAGCCAAGGTCGGACAGGCTACAATGAGCAGTTCTTC
CASSQGRTGYNEQFF
>NA|TRBJ1-1|few|TRBV2
TGTGCCAGCAGTGAAGCGCCGGACTGGCGCACTGAAGCTTTCTTT
CASSEAPDWRTEAFF
>NA|TRBJ2-7|many|TRBV29-1
TGCAGCGTCGGTGGGGCAGACTACGAGCAGTACTTC
CSVGGADYEQYF
>NA|TRBJ2-3|few|TRBV5-1
TGCGCCAGCAGCGATACTACAGGGTTCACAGATACGCAGTATTTT
CASSDTTGFTDTQYF
>NA|TRBJ2-1|few|TRBV6-2/TRBV6-3
TGTGCCAGCAGTATCGGTCGGGCCTTGGAGCAGTTCTTC
CASSIGRALEQFF
>NA|TRBJ2-3|NA|TRBV20-1
TGCAGTGCCCCAGGGCCCCCTACGGAGACGCAGTATTTT
CSAPGPPTETQYF
>NA|TRBJ2-3|once|TRBV29-1
TGCAGCGTTGAGCGGTTCAAGGATACGCAGTATTTT
CSVERFKDTQYF
>TRBD2|TRBJ2-7|few|TRBV5-1
TGCGCCAGCAGCTTGGGGTCTAGCGGAGATTACGAGCAGTACTTC
CASSLGSSGDYEQYF
>NA|TRBJ1-3|few|TRBV12-3/TRBV12-4
TGTGCCAGCAGTTTAGAAACAGGCCGAAACACCATATATTTT
CASSLETGRNTIYF
>NA|TRBJ1-5|few|TRBV20-1
TGCAGTGCTAGAGAGTGGTACAGGGGCAATCAGCCCCAGCATTTT
CSAREWYRGNQPQHF
>NA|TRBJ2-6|NA|TRBV20-1
TGCAGTGCTAGAGGGGACCTAGGACTTTCTGGGGCCAACGTCCTGACTTTC
CSARGDLGLSGANVLTF
>TRBD1|TRBJ1-1|NA|TRBV20-1
TGCAGTGCCCCCGGGACAGGGGGCTGGGACACTGAAGCTTTCTTT
CSAPGTGGWDTEAFF
>NA|TRBJ1-2|NA|TRBV29-1
TGCAGCGTCGCCCCAGGGTATGGCTACACCTTC
CSVAPGYGYTF
>TRBD2|TRBJ2-7|NA|TRBV5-1
TGCGCCAGCAGCGGGAGGGATCCTCTATACGAGCAGTACTTC
CASSGRDPLYEQYF
>TRBD1|TRBJ1-2|few|TRBV2
TGTGCCAGCAGTGGACAGGGGGTTCTCCCCGGCTACACCTTC
CASSGQGVLPGYTF
>NA|TRBJ2-1|NA|TRBV3-1
TGTGCCAGCAGCCCACGGGGGTCGGGGAGCTCCTACAATGAGCAGTTCTTC
CASSPRGSGSSYNEQFF